This TCR beta chain appears in the sequencing data of a study of T cell responses to AZD1222 COVID-19 vaccine. The germline V gene has CDR1 MNHNY and CDR2 SVGAGI (reference sequence). The CDR3 totals 12 residues. V was shortened by 7 bases and J by 2 bases, with 8 bases between the two germline ends. A remark on this clone: Its antigen is unidentified.

TCRdb's table, derived via immunoSEQ multiplex PCR, lists solely in-frame clones and lacks some. The repertoire holds 100,000 to 150,000 clones, 88% seen once, with under 9.5% in the top ten. Study results and caveats: Increased Spike-specific TCR breadth and depth were observed after two AZD1222 doses. Clonal diversity was possibly underestimated, and the donors were mostly white British, with more females. Across the whole spike, CD4 TCRs peaked at regions 160-218 and 743-854.

V is TRBV6-6 and J is TRBJ1-1; D not certain. The sequence derives from an adult in good health. The source was peripheral blood, collected on day 0 of AZD1222 vaccination. The CDR3 protein is CASTSVNTEAFF. DNA of the CDR3: TGTGCCAGCACGTCCGTTAACACTGAAGCTTTCTTT.